These T cell receptor beta chains were read from a single sample in a study of blood T cell repertoires in COVID-19. The assay was immunoSEQ multiplex PCR, and TCRdb's table has in-frame clones only and misses some. The sample carries about 210,000 clones, 88% recorded once. What was sequenced was peripheral blood. These receptor sequences come from a man in his 70s with acute or convalescent COVID-19. The CDR3 runs from the conserved cysteine through the conserved F or W. The order of the fields is V gene, D gene, J gene, clone size, CDR3 DNA, CDR3 protein. The D gene is left open where the match is weak. Only some rows state a clone size, as once, few, many or a class for expanded clones.

v_call: TRBV6-5; d_call: TRBD2; j_call: TRBJ2-1; clone_size: -; cdr3_nt: TGTGCCAGCAGGAGGACTAGCGGTTTGAATGAGCAGTTCTTC; cdr3_aa: CASRRTSGLNEQFF
v_call: TRBV7-3; d_call: -; j_call: TRBJ1-1; clone_size: once; cdr3_nt: TGTGCCAGCAGCCCCCGGCCAGGCCCCTCCACTGAAGCTTTCTTT; cdr3_aa: CASSPRPGPSTEAFF
v_call: TRBV5-6; d_call: -; j_call: TRBJ2-7; clone_size: -; cdr3_nt: TGTGCCAGCAGCCTTGGGGCATACGAGCAGTACTTC; cdr3_aa: CASSLGAYEQYF
v_call: TRBV19; d_call: TRBD1; j_call: TRBJ1-4; clone_size: once; cdr3_nt: TGTGCCAGTAGTTTGGGGACAGGGGTGGTAGGTGAAAAACTGTTTTTT; cdr3_aa: CASSLGTGVVGEKLFF
v_call: TRBV2; d_call: -; j_call: TRBJ2-2; clone_size: -; cdr3_nt: TGTGCCAGCTCTAGGCGTAAGGGGGCGCGGGGAAACACCGGGGAGCTGTTTTTT; cdr3_aa: CASSRRKGARGNTGELFF
v_call: TRBV7-8; d_call: -; j_call: TRBJ2-7; clone_size: -; cdr3_nt: TGTGCCAGCAGCTTAGGGACTAACCCCTCCTACGAGCAGTACTTC; cdr3_aa: CASSLGTNPSYEQYF
v_call: TRBV5-1; d_call: TRBD1; j_call: TRBJ2-5; clone_size: -; cdr3_nt: TGCGCCAGCAGCTTAGACTACACCGGGACAGTAGAGACCCAGTACTTC; cdr3_aa: CASSLDYTGTVETQYF
v_call: TRBV29-1; d_call: -; j_call: TRBJ2-1; clone_size: -; cdr3_nt: TGCAGCGTAGTGGGGGCCGAGTTGTACAATGAGCAGTTCTTC; cdr3_aa: CSVVGAELYNEQFF
v_call: TRBV19; d_call: -; j_call: TRBJ2-7; clone_size: -; cdr3_nt: TGTGCCAGTAGTATTGAAGGGAGGCACGGCGAGCAGTACTTC; cdr3_aa: CASSIEGRHGEQYF
v_call: TRBV5-6; d_call: -; j_call: TRBJ2-1; clone_size: -; cdr3_nt: TGTGCCAGCAGCCTACCGGACTACTACAATGAGCAGTTCTTC; cdr3_aa: CASSLPDYYNEQFF
v_call: TRBV6-1; d_call: -; j_call: TRBJ2-6; clone_size: -; cdr3_nt: TGTGCCAGCAGTGAGGGAGCCTCTGGGGCCAACGTCCTGACTTTC; cdr3_aa: CASSEGASGANVLTF
v_call: TRBV9; d_call: TRBD2; j_call: TRBJ2-7; clone_size: -; cdr3_nt: TGTGCCAGCAGCGTAGCCCCTAGTAGGGAGGGGAGCTCCTACGAGCAGTACTTC; cdr3_aa: CASSVAPSREGSSYEQYF
v_call: TRBV28; d_call: TRBD2; j_call: TRBJ2-7; clone_size: -; cdr3_nt: TGTGCCAGCAGTACCAGCGGGAGTTCTTCCTACGAGCAGTACTTC; cdr3_aa: CASSTSGSSSYEQYF
v_call: TRBV9; d_call: TRBD2; j_call: TRBJ2-2; clone_size: -; cdr3_nt: TGTGCCAGCAGCGTAGTGGTAGCGGGAGCGAAGACCGGGGAGCTGTTTTTT; cdr3_aa: CASSVVVAGAKTGELFF
v_call: TRBV7-2; d_call: -; j_call: TRBJ2-7; clone_size: -; cdr3_nt: TGTGCCAGCAGCTTAGGTGGGACACAGTCAACCTACGAGCAGTACTTC; cdr3_aa: CASSLGGTQSTYEQYF
v_call: TRBV29-1; d_call: -; j_call: TRBJ1-2; clone_size: -; cdr3_nt: TGCAGCGATGGGCAGGTTGGGGGCTACACCTTC; cdr3_aa: CSDGQVGGYTF
v_call: TRBV6-4; d_call: -; j_call: TRBJ2-1; clone_size: -; cdr3_nt: TGTGCCAGCAGTGATGGTATATTTGGGGCAGGGGATACCTACAATGAGCAGTTCTTC; cdr3_aa: CASSDGIFGAGDTYNEQFF
v_call: TRBV7-3; d_call: -; j_call: TRBJ1-2; clone_size: -; cdr3_nt: TGTGCCAGCAGCTTAATCCCAGGGCTTGGCTATGGCTACACCTTC; cdr3_aa: CASSLIPGLGYGYTF
v_call: TRBV7-2; d_call: -; j_call: TRBJ2-2; clone_size: -; cdr3_nt: TGTGCCAGCAGCTCCCAGGGTTTGAACACCGGGGAGCTGTTTTTT; cdr3_aa: CASSSQGLNTGELFF
v_call: TRBV3-1/TRBV3-2; d_call: TRBD1; j_call: TRBJ2-7; clone_size: -; cdr3_nt: TGTGCCAGCAGCCAATTGGGACAGGCCGGCTCCTACGAGCAGTACTTC; cdr3_aa: CASSQLGQAGSYEQYF
v_call: TRBV15; d_call: TRBD1; j_call: TRBJ1-5; clone_size: few; cdr3_nt: TGTGCCACCAGCAGTCTCACAGGGGGTCCGAATCAGCCCCAGCATTTT; cdr3_aa: CATSSLTGGPNQPQHF
v_call: TRBV9; d_call: TRBD2; j_call: TRBJ2-1; clone_size: -; cdr3_nt: TGTGCCAGCAGCGTAGGGGCGATGGTCGGGGGGAGTGAGCAGTTCTTC; cdr3_aa: CASSVGAMVGGSEQFF
v_call: TRBV24-1; d_call: -; j_call: TRBJ2-3; clone_size: -; cdr3_nt: TGTGCCACCAGGGGAGCGGGTGCCACAGATACGCAGTATTTT; cdr3_aa: CATRGAGATDTQYF
v_call: TRBV3-1/TRBV3-2; d_call: -; j_call: TRBJ1-2; clone_size: -; cdr3_nt: TGTGCCAGCAGCCAAGATTGGGACACTGAACGTGGCTACACCTTC; cdr3_aa: CASSQDWDTERGYTF
v_call: TRBV7-6; d_call: -; j_call: TRBJ2-7; clone_size: -; cdr3_nt: TGTGCCAGCAGCTTAAACATACGCTACGAGCAGTACTTC; cdr3_aa: CASSLNIRYEQYF